The entry below gives a single T cell receptor (beta chain) sequence along with its context. This CDR3 region has 16 residues. Germline assignment: CDR1 LNHNV and CDR2 YYDKDF (reference sequence). Trimming took 1 base from V and 4 from J; bases not matched to a gene: 7. These data belong to a study of blood T cell repertoires in COVID-19. Turning to the study itself: The origin of the acute and convalescent COVID-19 samples was the United States, Italy and Spain. The cDNA or gDNA used as material had been derived from T cells, B-cell-depleted T cells, or PBMCs.

Methods used by the authors: Using reference gene primer amplification, nucleated cell counts were estimated. Only in-frame clones appear in the TCRdb table, and some are missing; sequencing was by immunoSEQ multiplex PCR. Clone size and the V and J calls come from that table; the DNA yielded D and trimming. The data show 75,000 to 100,000 clones, roughly 84% seen once. This TCR derives from a woman older than 75 with acute or convalescent COVID-19. The chain joins TRBV15 to TRBJ1-1; 9 bases map to TRBD1. Specimen: peripheral blood. The DNA of the CDR3 is TGTGCCACCAGCAGAGCAACGGGACAGGGAGGCACTGAAGCTTTCTTT. This sequence encodes CATSRATGQGGTEAFF.